Listed below are T cell receptor beta chains from one sample, sequenced in a study of cytomegalovirus exposure and HLA in healthy donors. The table came from immunoSEQ multiplex PCR; TCRdb's copy has only in-frame clones and leaves some out. Of about 190,000 clones listed, 75% to 85% are singletons. Material: PBMCs. These receptors were taken from a woman younger than 30 in good health and CMV-seronegative. Both conserved end residues are part of each CDR3. A D gene is named only where the DNA matches it firmly. A clone size is listed for some rows: how often the clone was seen (once, few, many), or a class if it is expanded.

V	D	size	J	CDR3	DNA
TRBV10-1	.	few	TRBJ1-1	CASSQVYGVPNTEAFF	TGCGCCAGCAGCCAGGTATACGGGGTCCCGAACACTGAAGCTTTCTTT
TRBV28	.	.	TRBJ2-7	CASSRGLVYEQYF	TGTGCCAGCAGTAGGGGGTTGGTCTACGAGCAGTACTTC
TRBV6-5	TRBD1	.	TRBJ2-7	CASRLTQGIHEQYF	TGTGCCAGCAGATTGACACAGGGGATCCACGAGCAGTACTTC
TRBV29-1	.	once	TRBJ1-5	CSVGGGDGQPQHF	TGCAGCGTTGGGGGAGGGGACGGTCAGCCCCAGCATTTT
TRBV6-1	.	.	TRBJ1-2	CASSEADSKTF	TGTGCCAGCAGTGAAGCGGACAGTAAGACCTTC
TRBV5-1	TRBD1	.	TRBJ2-7	CASSLMARTGNYEQYF	TGCGCCAGCAGCCTGATGGCTAGGACAGGAAACTACGAGCAGTACTTC
TRBV27	.	.	TRBJ2-1	CASSLAAFSYNEQFF	TGTGCCAGCAGTTTAGCGGCATTCTCCTACAATGAGCAGTTCTTC
TRBV18	.	.	TRBJ2-1	CASSSTGPGEQFF	TGTGCCAGCTCATCTACAGGCCCAGGGGAGCAGTTCTTC
TRBV4-1	TRBD1	.	TRBJ1-1	CASSQDVRGQMNTEAFF	TGCGCCAGCAGCCAAGATGTGAGGGGGCAGATGAACACTGAAGCTTTCTTT
TRBV28	.	few	TRBJ1-2	CASSLAPGDGDGYTF	TGTGCCAGCAGTTTGGCCCCAGGTGACGGGGATGGCTACACCTTC
TRBV11-2	.	.	TRBJ1-1	CASSLSTGGTEAFF	TGTGCCAGCAGCTTAAGCACGGGGGGAACTGAAGCTTTCTTT
TRBV7-3	TRBD1	.	TRBJ2-3	CASSPDRVGTDTQYF	TGTGCCAGCAGCCCGGACAGGGTAGGGACAGATACGCAGTATTTT
TRBV7-2	.	.	TRBJ2-3	CASSSGWTRRTDTQYF	TGTGCCAGCAGCTCGGGATGGACTCGACGCACAGATACGCAGTATTTT
TRBV9	.	.	TRBJ1-2	CASSSQPSPTGRGYTF	TGTGCCAGCAGCTCTCAACCCTCCCCGACAGGCAGGGGCTACACCTTC
TRBV18	TRBD1	.	TRBJ2-7	CASSPLQGEPYEQYF	TGTGCCAGCTCACCATTACAGGGGGAACCCTACGAGCAGTACTTC
TRBV11-1	.	.	TRBJ2-7	CASSRGTFSSYEQYF	TGTGCCAGCAGCCGTGGGACATTTTCGTCCTACGAGCAGTACTTC
TRBV6-1	.	.	TRBJ1-6	CASSVTGTVSPLHF	TGTGCCAGCAGTGTCACAGGGACGGTTTCACCCCTCCACTTT
TRBV19	TRBD1	.	TRBJ2-2	CASSIDRGRTGELFF	TGTGCCAGTAGTATTGATAGGGGGCGAACCGGGGAACTGTTTTTT
TRBV5-1	.	.	TRBJ1-4	CASSRHKGVSNEKLFF	TGCGCCAGCAGTCGTCACAAGGGAGTGTCTAATGAAAAACTGTTTTTT
TRBV6-1	TRBD1	once	TRBJ1-5	CASSDIGQGRQPQHF	TGTGCCAGCAGTGATATAGGACAGGGACGACAGCCCCAGCATTTT
TRBV2	.	.	TRBJ1-4	CASSDFGSFNEKLFF	TGTGCCAGCAGTGATTTTGGCAGTTTTAATGAAAAACTGTTTTTT
TRBV27	TRBD2	.	TRBJ2-7	CASSFTSGSAEQYF	TGTGCCAGCAGCTTTACTAGCGGGAGCGCCGAGCAGTACTTC
TRBV30	.	.	TRBJ1-2	CAWSFYFYGYTF	TGTGCCTGGAGTTTCTACTTCTATGGCTACACCTTC
TRBV7-2	.	.	TRBJ1-2	CASSLTDGRIGYTF	TGTGCCAGCAGCTTAACAGATGGGAGGATAGGCTACACCTTC
TRBV6-6	.	.	TRBJ2-3	CASRRQSSTDTQYF	TGTGCCAGCAGGAGACAGTCTAGCACAGATACGCAGTATTTT
TRBV6-5	TRBD1	once	TRBJ1-2	CASSYTDRSYGYTF	TGTGCCAGCAGTTACACGGACAGGAGCTATGGCTACACCTTC
TRBV11-3	TRBD2	.	TRBJ2-5	CASSAGTSGGETQYF	TGTGCCAGCAGCGCCGGGACTAGCGGGGGAGAGACCCAGTACTTC
TRBV19	.	.	TRBJ2-7	CASSRDGGMPEQYF	TGTGCCAGTAGTAGAGACGGCGGGATGCCCGAGCAGTACTTC
TRBV2	TRBD2	.	TRBJ2-5	CGLAGLAGGLQETQYF	TGTGGGCTAGCAGGCCTAGCGGGGGGGTTACAAGAGACCCAGTACTTC
TRBV7-8	TRBD2	.	TRBJ2-1	CASTFSGGPYNEQFF	TGTGCCAGCACCTTCAGCGGGGGCCCCTACAATGAGCAGTTCTTC
TRBV19	.	.	TRBJ2-1	CASRLGGRDEQFF	TGTGCCAGTAGGTTAGGCGGGCGGGATGAGCAGTTCTTC
TRBV9	.	.	TRBJ2-5	CASSEGETQYF	TGTGCCAGCAGCGAGGGGGAGACCCAGTACTTC
TRBV9	.	.	TRBJ2-3	CASSVVAGKDTQYF	TGTGCCAGCAGCGTAGTCGCAGGAAAAGATACGCAGTATTTT
TRBV6-5	.	.	TRBJ1-5	CASKQDGYSNQPQHF	TGTGCCAGCAAACAGGACGGATATAGCAATCAGCCCCAGCATTTT
TRBV29-1	.	.	TRBJ2-1	CSVYLPSYNEQFF	TGCAGCGTCTACCTACCCTCCTACAATGAGCAGTTCTTC
TRBV7-9	.	.	TRBJ2-5	CASSRPGRGQETQYF	TGTGCCAGCAGCCGGCCTGGCAGAGGGCAAGAGACCCAGTACTTC
TRBV4-2	.	.	TRBJ1-1	CASSQEYTMNTEAFF	TGTGCCAGCAGCCAAGAGTACACCATGAACACTGAAGCTTTCTTT
TRBV28	TRBD2	.	TRBJ2-7	CASTQGGRAYEQYF	TGTGCCAGCACCCAGGGCGGGAGGGCCTACGAGCAGTACTTC
TRBV7-6	TRBD1	.	TRBJ1-5	CASSRDRGLGQPQHF	TGTGCCAGCAGCAGGGACAGGGGGCTGGGGCAGCCCCAGCATTTT
TRBV2	TRBD1	few	TRBJ1-1	CASGTATAGNTEAFF	TGTGCCAGCGGGACAGCTACCGCGGGGAACACTGAAGCTTTCTTT
TRBV9	.	.	TRBJ1-5	CASSPGSGVQPQHF	TGTGCCAGCAGCCCTGGGTCAGGGGTTCAGCCCCAGCATTTT
TRBV12-5	TRBD1	.	TRBJ1-5	CASGLVLGAGGLYNQPQHF	TGTGCTAGTGGTTTGGTACTGGGTGCAGGGGGCCTCTACAATCAGCCCCAGCATTTT
TRBV19	TRBD2	.	TRBJ2-2	CASSMLAGSNGELFF	TGTGCCAGTAGTATGCTAGCGGGATCTAACGGGGAGCTGTTTTTT
TRBV4-1	TRBD1	.	TRBJ2-1	CASSQEPGQGSYNEQFF	TGCGCCAGCAGCCAAGAACCTGGACAGGGGTCCTACAATGAGCAGTTCTTC
TRBV2	TRBD2	.	TRBJ2-1	CASSDSGASVFF	TGTGCCAGCAGTGATAGCGGGGCTAGTGTGTTCTTC
TRBV19	TRBD1	.	TRBJ1-5	CASSTRGTGLNQPQHF	TGTGCCAGTAGTACCCGGGGGACAGGCTTAAATCAGCCCCAGCATTTT
TRBV30	TRBD1	.	TRBJ1-5	CAWSGGQGTGQPQHF	TGTGCCTGGAGTGGGGGACAGGGGACAGGTCAGCCCCAGCATTTT
TRBV29-1	.	.	TRBJ1-1	CSGDQGRAFF	TGCAGCGGGGATCAGGGTCGAGCTTTCTTT
TRBV5-4	.	.	TRBJ1-2	CASSPTRTLNYGYTF	TGTGCCAGCAGTCCTACGAGAACGCTGAACTATGGCTACACCTTC
TRBV27	TRBD2	.	TRBJ2-1	CASSLRAGELNEQFF	TGTGCCAGCAGTCTCCGCGCGGGGGAACTCAATGAGCAGTTCTTC
TRBV28	TRBD2	.	TRBJ2-1	CASSSGTYNEQFF	TGTGCCAGCAGTAGCGGGACCTACAATGAGCAGTTCTTC
TRBV27	TRBD1	.	TRBJ2-7	CASSLTGDEQYF	TGTGCCAGCAGCCTGACAGGGGACGAGCAGTACTTC
TRBV6-5	.	few	TRBJ1-5	CASRPHREVRRPQHF	TGTGCCAGCAGACCTCACAGGGAAGTTCGTCGGCCCCAGCATTTT
TRBV9	TRBD1	.	TRBJ2-7	CASSVDRDRPSYEQYF	TGTGCCAGCAGCGTAGATCGGGACAGGCCCTCTTACGAGCAGTACTTC
TRBV5-1	TRBD1	.	TRBJ1-2	CASSGQGLSDGYTF	TGCGCCAGCAGCGGACAGGGTCTGTCGGATGGCTACACCTTC
TRBV5-1	.	.	TRBJ2-5	CASSWDFEETQYF	TGCGCCAGCAGCTGGGACTTCGAAGAGACCCAGTACTTC
TRBV7-9	.	few	TRBJ2-7	CASSRSALTDFDYEQYF	TGTGCCAGCAGCCGTTCGGCCCTCACCGACTTCGACTACGAGCAGTACTTC
TRBV4-1	.	once	TRBJ2-7	CASSQDEGPYEQYF	TGCGCCAGCAGCCAAGATGAGGGCCCCTACGAGCAGTACTTC
TRBV10-1	TRBD2	once	TRBJ2-3	CASSESGGSGAPEYF	TGCGCCAGCAGTGAGTCCGGGGGAAGCGGGGCACCGGAGTATTTT
TRBV2	TRBD2	once	TRBJ2-3	CASSVWTSGREDTQYF	TGTGCCAGCAGTGTCTGGACTAGCGGGAGGGAGGATACGCAGTATTTT